This T cell receptor beta chain is from a study of regulatory T cells in long-lasting Graves disease (dated by TCRdb to about 2021). For the wider study: In the newly diagnosed Graves' disease group, patients had been taking antithyroid drugs for less than 3 months. Patients with persistent Graves' disease were compared with patients with newly diagnosed Graves' disease using TCR sequencing and RNA sequencing of peripheral blood. The study was conducted in China and was registered as a clinical trial. A total of around 35 samples underwent TCR sequencing, from roughly 13 patients with persistent Graves' disease and approximately 20 patients with newly diagnosed Graves' disease. What the authors observed across the whole study: Only the TCR beta chain was sequenced and analyzed. Because the primary lesion, thyroid tissue, could not be accessed, the study looked at peripheral blood alone. Persistent Graves' disease patients showed lower TCR Shannon entropy and fewer highly expanded clones than newly diagnosed patients, suggesting clonal expansion. A larger number of public clonotypes was shared among persistent patients (approximately 2,500) than among newly diagnosed patients (more than 850). TRBV28, TRBJ1-2 and TRBJ2-5 were preferentially used in persistent disease, while TRBV20-1 and TRBJ2-1 were favored in newly diagnosed disease. The small sample size was acknowledged by the authors as a limitation that may reduce accuracy.

Comments on this clonotype: What antigen it recognizes has not been identified. No per-base quality is available; no much larger clone lies one base away.

What the time point label conveys for this sample: newly diagnosed GD, antithyroid drugs for less than 3 months. For both TCR sequencing and RNA sequencing, RNA was extracted from PBMCs using TRIzol. The diagnosis of Graves' disease was made according to American Thyroid Association guidelines. The patients came from an endocrinology department in Xi'an, China. Each patient gave 7.5 to 10 milliliters of peripheral blood, collected in an EDTA anticoagulant tube. Ficoll Paque Plus density gradient separation was used to isolate PBMCs, and no further T cell sorting was performed. An Agilent 2100 Bioanalyzer and agarose gel were used to check RNA quality, and a NanoDrop 2000 was used to measure RNA concentration. The germline ends are 17 bases apart after V is trimmed by 1 base and J by 7 bases. Including the terminal cysteine and phenylalanine, the CDR3 comprises 15 residues. The DNA shown is the 45-base CDR3, in frame from base 1. The germline V gene specifies SGHDT as CDR1 and YYEEEE as CDR2.

Library prep was done by multiplex PCR. The listed sequencing device is Illumina HiSeq 4000. To build TCR beta libraries, CDR3 regions were amplified by Arm-PCR using iRepertoire HTBI primers. Gel purification was performed on PCR products prior to sequencing. On the study's bioinformatics: A total of fewer than 80 TRBV and 14 TRBJ segments were identified across samples and were used for gene usage analysis of CDR3 amino acid clonotypes. COPE and FqMerger were used to merge the filtered high-quality paired reads into contigs. BLAST was used to align contigs to the IMGT TRBV, TRBD and TRBJ reference genes, and CDR3 was defined following IMGT. Clonotypes above 0.1% frequency were classified as highly expanded clones. Shannon entropy was used to measure repertoire diversity, and the Gini coefficient was used to measure V-J evenness. Clonotypes shared by more than one individual were considered public. TCRdb cleaned the public reads at Q25 with fastp, built clones with MiXCR and kept in-frame beta chains. When rows share a CDR3 protein, they turn into one entry using the most common DNA and genes. These V and J calls are TCRdb output, not the study's own analysis. The table for this sample lists roughly 500,000 distinct CDR3 sequences; roughly 13% of them were counted only once. The ten top clones hold under 10% of the sample.

This same sample was also taken into another study, of T cells in Graves' hyperthyroidism and ophthalmopathy. That second report states: Stable Graves' hyperthyroidism was defined as no progression to ophthalmopathy during 18 months of follow-up. Hyperthyroidism patients were newly diagnosed, had a disease duration of under 2 months, and were aged 18 to 65 years. Patients with uncontrolled infections, other autoimmune diseases, pregnancy or lactation were excluded. Diagnoses were based on clinical symptoms, serum thyroxine and TRAb, thyroid ultrasound and orbital computed tomography. For the first round of RT-PCR on the TCR CDR3, the HTBI primer set was used together with the Qiagen OneStep RT-PCR kit. Most expanded thyroid clonotypes (frequency above 0.001) were also detected in blood, a finding suggesting that blood repertoires may reflect thyroid immune responses. Ophthalmopathy was separated from stable hyperthyroidism by a 13 V-J signature model, with roughly 88% sensitivity and about 81% specificity obtained in cross-validation and 80%/75% obtained in testing. During validation, the model predicted progression to ophthalmopathy a median of around six months ahead of onset, with around 71% sensitivity and roughly 72% specificity. To identify distinguishing TCR V-J signatures, a discovery cohort of about 100 patients was used, comprising 40 to 45 with Graves' ophthalmopathy and approximately 57 with stable Graves' hyperthyroidism. Prospective prediction of ophthalmopathy was tested in an independent validation cohort consisting of about 20 hyperthyroidism patients and 15 to 17 patients who later progressed to ophthalmopathy. The approximately 95 discovery patients were divided at random into training and test sets in a 7:3 ratio. In addition, the study compared T-cell repertoires in thyroid tissue and in blood from five to seven Graves' hyperthyroidism patients. After sampling, hyperthyroidism patients received methimazole starting at 30 mg daily, and ophthalmopathy patients received high-dose intravenous methylprednisolone. Libraries were constructed in a second round of multiplex PCR, after which size selection and purification were carried out. Sequencing of the libraries was done on an Illumina HiSeq2000 using paired-end 100 bp reads. Raw data were processed with SOAPnuke, discarding reads with adapters, uncalled bases, mean Phred below 15, or no exact constant-primer or identifier match. High-quality paired reads were merged with COPE v1.2.5, and unique nucleotide sequences were defined as clonotypes. Clonotypes were aligned to IMGT TRBV, TRBD and TRBJ reference segments using MiTCR v1.1. The analysis included only V-J combinations with a frequency above 0.0001, which together covered more than 99% of the repertoires. The TCS score was defined as F50 (clonal expansion) divided by E x V (chaos), with BLOSUM62-based TCRdist calculated between CDR3 peptides within each V-J. Welch's t-statistics and random forest reduced around 510 V-J features to 13, which were used in a naive Bayes classifier (R e1071). Sample size was not statistically predetermined, and blinding of investigators to group allocation was not performed. The paper describes TCR Vbeta CDR3 sequencing of 120 to 150 peripheral blood samples, made up of 43 ophthalmopathy patients, 70 to 75 hyperthyroidism patients and approximately 17 progressor patients.

The clonotype was recovered from a man aged 25 to 45 with Graves disease. Donor details come from another sample of the same person, matched by shared clones. Sequencing was performed on peripheral blood mononuclear cells (PBMCs), taken at new diagnosis, from a patient treated with antithyroid drugs. This sequence uses TRBV5-6 and TRBJ1-2; a weak D assignment points to TRBD1 (5 bases agree). The CDR3 loop reads CASSLRDLQSLGYTF. The sequence in DNA is TGTGCCAGCAGCTTGAGGGACTTACAGAGTCTTGGCTACACCTTC.